The rows below give T cell receptor beta chains drawn from one sample of a study of a mutant IDH1 vaccine in newly diagnosed glioma. Profiling relied on immunoSEQ multiplex PCR, and the TCRdb table lists in-frame clones only, not all of them. The table lists 44,000 or so clones, about 86% of them singletons, with approximately 4.7% in the top ten. No cognate antigen is known for these TCRs. The material sequenced was PBMCs, taken from a glioma patient whose treatment included an IDH1 peptide vaccine. These receptors were taken from a woman in her 40s with glioma. Some clones in this sample may be carry-over from other donors' samples. The CDR3 runs from the conserved cysteine through the conserved F or W. Fields, in order: clone size, V gene, J gene, D gene, CDR3 DNA, CDR3 protein. D genes are given only for firm matches. Clone size is given for some rows only: seen once, a few or many times, or a class if the clone is expanded.

size: once; V: TRBV4-3; J: TRBJ1-4; D: TRBD1; DNA: TGCGCCAGCAGCCGAGGCGGGACAGTCTGGAGGGATGAAAAACTGTTTTTT; CDR3: CASSRGGTVWRDEKLFF
size: .; V: TRBV5-4; J: TRBJ1-1; D: TRBD1; DNA: TGTGCCAGCAGCTTTGGGTCAGGGGGAGAAGCTTTCTTT; CDR3: CASSFGSGGEAFF
size: .; V: TRBV7-2; J: TRBJ2-7; D: .; DNA: TGTGCCAGCAGCTTAGTGCCCCTGGGCTACGAGCAGTACTTC; CDR3: CASSLVPLGYEQYF
size: .; V: TRBV11-3; J: TRBJ2-5; D: .; DNA: TGTGCCAGCAGCTTAGGGCTCAAGACCCAAGAGACCCAGTACTTC; CDR3: CASSLGLKTQETQYF
size: .; V: TRBV9; J: TRBJ2-7; D: .; DNA: TGTGCCAGCAGTCGTAGGGGGTCGGCTTACGAGCAGTACTTC; CDR3: CASSRRGSAYEQYF
size: .; V: TRBV19; J: TRBJ2-3; D: .; DNA: TGTGCCAGTACCGACCTGGGGCGGGGAGATACGCAGTATTTT; CDR3: CASTDLGRGDTQYF
size: once; V: TRBV5-1; J: TRBJ2-1; D: .; DNA: TGCGCCAGCAGCTGGGGGGGCAGGAGTATACCTGAGCAGTTCTTC; CDR3: CASSWGGRSIPEQFF
size: .; V: TRBV5-5; J: TRBJ1-1; D: TRBD1; DNA: TGTGCCAGCAGCCGACAGGGCCTTATCAACACTGAAGCTTTCTTT; CDR3: CASSRQGLINTEAFF
size: once; V: TRBV14; J: TRBJ2-2; D: .; DNA: TGTGCCAGCAGCCAATTGTCTGGGCGGAGCGGGGAGCTGTTTTTT; CDR3: CASSQLSGRSGELFF
size: .; V: TRBV4-1; J: TRBJ2-1; D: .; DNA: TGCGCCAGCAGCCAACTCGATCTGGTGTCCTACAATGAGCAGTTCTTC; CDR3: CASSQLDLVSYNEQFF
size: .; V: TRBV27; J: TRBJ2-7; D: .; DNA: TGTGCCAGCAGTTTAAGCAGGGGATCCTACGAGCAGTACTTC; CDR3: CASSLSRGSYEQYF
size: .; V: TRBV2; J: TRBJ2-2; D: .; DNA: TGTGCCATTCTACTCATAGCGGCGGGATGGGCGAACACCGGGGAGCTGTTTTTT; CDR3: CAILLIAAGWANTGELFF
size: .; V: TRBV11-2; J: TRBJ2-5; D: TRBD1; DNA: TGTGCCAGCAGCGCCCACGTTGGCAGGGGGCCATTGGAGACCCAGTACTTC; CDR3: CASSAHVGRGPLETQYF
size: .; V: TRBV19; J: TRBJ1-2; D: .; DNA: TGTGCCAGTAGCCCCAACATACCCAACTATGGCTACACCTTC; CDR3: CASSPNIPNYGYTF
size: .; V: TRBV7-8; J: TRBJ2-5; D: TRBD1; DNA: TGTGCCAGCAGAATAGGGAGGGGGGACAGGGGCGAGACCCAGTACTTC; CDR3: CASRIGRGDRGETQYF
size: .; V: TRBV27; J: TRBJ1-1; D: .; DNA: TGTGCCAGCAGTTCAACACCTTACACTGAAGCTTTCTTT; CDR3: CASSSTPYTEAFF
size: once; V: TRBV19; J: TRBJ1-4; D: TRBD1; DNA: TGTGCCAGAAAACAGGGGAAACTGTTTTTT; CDR3: CARKQGKLFF
size: .; V: TRBV5-1; J: TRBJ1-2; D: TRBD1; DNA: TGCGCCAGCACCCCGATCGGGTACAGGGGGATTGGCTACACCTTC; CDR3: CASTPIGYRGIGYTF
size: few; V: TRBV29-1; J: TRBJ1-1; D: .; DNA: TGCAGCGTTGAAGGGAACAGAAACACTGAAGCTTTCTTT; CDR3: CSVEGNRNTEAFF
size: medium-sized; V: TRBV27; J: TRBJ2-7; D: .; DNA: TGTGCCAGCAGCCCGTTTCCTCGCGGACAAACCTACGAGCAGTACTTC; CDR3: CASSPFPRGQTYEQYF
size: .; V: TRBV29-1; J: TRBJ1-4; D: .; DNA: TGCAGCGTTGGGACGACTGGACAGCATGAAAAACTGTTTTTT; CDR3: CSVGTTGQHEKLFF
size: .; V: TRBV10-2; J: TRBJ2-3; D: .; DNA: TGCGCCAGCAGTGAGCTCGCTCCCCCGCAGTATTTT; CDR3: CASSELAPPQYF
size: .; V: TRBV6-4; J: TRBJ1-1; D: TRBD1; DNA: TGTGCCAGCAAAACCGGGACAGGGACCGGGAACACTGAAGCTTTCTTT; CDR3: CASKTGTGTGNTEAFF
size: .; V: TRBV7-9; J: TRBJ2-5; D: .; DNA: TGTGCCAGCAGCCAAAGTGGAGGGCATGAGACCCAGTACTTC; CDR3: CASSQSGGHETQYF
size: .; V: TRBV9; J: TRBJ2-2; D: .; DNA: TGTGCCAGCGGCCCGGGGGCCGGGGAGCTGTTTTTT; CDR3: CASGPGAGELFF
size: .; V: TRBV11-3; J: TRBJ1-1; D: TRBD1; DNA: TGTGCCAGCAGCAATACAAGGGGGCTAGGCACTGAAGCTTTCTTT; CDR3: CASSNTRGLGTEAFF
size: .; V: TRBV7-2; J: TRBJ2-5; D: TRBD1; DNA: TGTGCCAGCAGCCCCAACAGGGGGCGTCAGGAGACCCAGTACTTC; CDR3: CASSPNRGRQETQYF
size: .; V: TRBV2; J: TRBJ2-2; D: .; DNA: TGTGCCTTAGCCTGGGGCGCCGGGGAGCTGTTTTTT; CDR3: CALAWGAGELFF
size: medium-sized; V: TRBV19; J: TRBJ2-1; D: TRBD2; DNA: TGTGCCAGTAGGCCTAGCGGGGGGGATGAGCAGTTCTTC; CDR3: CASRPSGGDEQFF
size: .; V: TRBV5-6; J: TRBJ1-2; D: TRBD1; DNA: TGTGCCAGCAGCTTGGGAAGGACAGGAGATGGCTACACCTTC; CDR3: CASSLGRTGDGYTF
size: .; V: TRBV5-1; J: TRBJ1-1; D: .; DNA: TGCGCCAGCAGCGCGTCCGGGACACAAGTCCACTATGAAGCTTTCTTT; CDR3: CASSASGTQVHYEAFF
size: .; V: TRBV7-2; J: TRBJ1-2; D: .; DNA: TGTGCCAGCACTCCCCTAGGGGGGGACACTAACTATGGCTACACCTTC; CDR3: CASTPLGGDTNYGYTF
size: .; V: TRBV28; J: TRBJ1-4; D: TRBD1; DNA: TGTGCCAGCAGTTTGGAGAGGGGGCGAGAAAAACTGTTTTTT; CDR3: CASSLERGREKLFF
size: once; V: TRBV9; J: TRBJ2-5; D: TRBD2; DNA: TGTGCCAGCAGCGTGGGCGGGAGCGACCAAGAGACCCAGTACTTC; CDR3: CASSVGGSDQETQYF
size: .; V: TRBV5-6; J: TRBJ2-1; D: .; DNA: TGTGCCAGCAGCCCAGACACAGACAATGAGCAGTTCTTC; CDR3: CASSPDTDNEQFF
size: .; V: TRBV11-2; J: TRBJ1-4; D: .; DNA: TGTGCCAGCAGCTTAGTTGGGGGGAATGAAAAACTGTTTTTT; CDR3: CASSLVGGNEKLFF
size: .; V: TRBV9; J: TRBJ1-4; D: .; DNA: TGTGCCAGCAGCGTAGGACGGGAAGGGGGTAATGAAAAACTGTTTTTT; CDR3: CASSVGREGGNEKLFF
size: few; V: TRBV5-1; J: TRBJ1-6; D: .; DNA: TGCGCCAGCAGCTTGGTAGGGGCGCTAGAGGCTTCACCCCTCCACTTT; CDR3: CASSLVGALEASPLHF
size: .; V: TRBV7-2; J: TRBJ2-3; D: .; DNA: TGTGCCAGCAGCTTAGATCCCCGGGCCACAGATACGCAGTATTTT; CDR3: CASSLDPRATDTQYF
size: .; V: TRBV7-8; J: TRBJ1-3; D: .; DNA: TGTGCCAGCAGCTTAGGGGACGGGGGATCTTTAGGGTCTGGAAACACCATATATTTT; CDR3: CASSLGDGGSLGSGNTIYF
size: once; V: TRBV19; J: TRBJ2-7; D: TRBD2; DNA: TGTGCCAGTAGTTTCTCAGGTAGCGGGGGACCCTACGAGCAGTACTTC; CDR3: CASSFSGSGGPYEQYF
size: .; V: TRBV13; J: TRBJ1-2; D: .; DNA: TGTGCCAGCAGCTTACCTGGAGAGTCATATGGCTACACCTTC; CDR3: CASSLPGESYGYTF
size: .; V: TRBV6-4; J: TRBJ2-2; D: .; DNA: TGTGCCAGCAGTACAGGGTCGATCGGGGAGCTGTTTTTT; CDR3: CASSTGSIGELFF
size: .; V: TRBV7-2; J: TRBJ1-3; D: .; DNA: TGTGCCAGCAGCTTATGGACGGCCGGTGGAAACACCATATATTTT; CDR3: CASSLWTAGGNTIYF
size: once; V: TRBV2; J: TRBJ2-5; D: TRBD1; DNA: TGTGCCAGCAGTGGGTCTCCGGGACAGGGCAAAGGGGGTCGTTGGGAGACCCAGTACTTC; CDR3: CASSGSPGQGKGGRWETQYF
size: .; V: TRBV7-9; J: TRBJ1-5; D: TRBD1; DNA: TGTGCCAGCAGTCGAACAGGGGGTCAGCCCCAGCATTTT; CDR3: CASSRTGGQPQHF
size: .; V: TRBV6-5; J: TRBJ2-1; D: .; DNA: TGTGCCAGCAGTGGCCCAGGGAGTGGCGAGCAGTTCTTC; CDR3: CASSGPGSGEQFF
size: .; V: TRBV5-4; J: TRBJ2-2; D: .; DNA: TGTGCCAGCAGCTTGCGAAAGGGGACTCTTAACACCGGGGAGCTGTTTTTT; CDR3: CASSLRKGTLNTGELFF
size: .; V: TRBV18; J: TRBJ2-3; D: .; DNA: TGTGCCAGCTCACCGCGGGAAGATACGCAGTATTTT; CDR3: CASSPREDTQYF